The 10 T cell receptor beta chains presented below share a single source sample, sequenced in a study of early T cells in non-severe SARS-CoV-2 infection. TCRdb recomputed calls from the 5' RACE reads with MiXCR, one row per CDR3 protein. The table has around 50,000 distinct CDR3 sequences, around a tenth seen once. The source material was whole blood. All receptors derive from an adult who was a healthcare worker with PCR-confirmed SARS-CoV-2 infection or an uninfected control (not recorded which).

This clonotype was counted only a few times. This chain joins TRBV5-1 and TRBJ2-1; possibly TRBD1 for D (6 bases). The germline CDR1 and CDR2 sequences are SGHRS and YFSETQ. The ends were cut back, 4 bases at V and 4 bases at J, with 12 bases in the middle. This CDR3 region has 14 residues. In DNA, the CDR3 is TGCGCCAGCAGCCCAAGGACAGAATACAATGAGCAGTTCTTC. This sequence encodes CASSPRTEYNEQFF.

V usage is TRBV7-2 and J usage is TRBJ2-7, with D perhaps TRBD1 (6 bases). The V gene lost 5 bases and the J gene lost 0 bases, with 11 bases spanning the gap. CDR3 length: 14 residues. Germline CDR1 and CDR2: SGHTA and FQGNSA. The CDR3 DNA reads TGTGCCAGCAGCCGACAGGAACTCTCCTACGAGCAGTACTTC. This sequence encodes CASSRQELSYEQYF.

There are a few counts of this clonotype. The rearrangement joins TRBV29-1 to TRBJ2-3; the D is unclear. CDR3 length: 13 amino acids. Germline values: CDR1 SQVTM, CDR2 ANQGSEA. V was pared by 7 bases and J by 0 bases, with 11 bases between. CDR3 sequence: CSATRKSTDTQYF. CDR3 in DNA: TGCAGCGCCACCCGAAAAAGCACAGATACGCAGTATTTT.

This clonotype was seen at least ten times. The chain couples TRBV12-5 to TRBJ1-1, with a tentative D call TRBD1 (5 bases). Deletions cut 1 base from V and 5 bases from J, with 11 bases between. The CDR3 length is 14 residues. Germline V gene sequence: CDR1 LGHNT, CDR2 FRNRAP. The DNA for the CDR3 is TGTGCTAGTGGTTTGGCCCTTGGGGGTACTGAAGCTTTCTTT. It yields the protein CASGLALGGTEAFF.

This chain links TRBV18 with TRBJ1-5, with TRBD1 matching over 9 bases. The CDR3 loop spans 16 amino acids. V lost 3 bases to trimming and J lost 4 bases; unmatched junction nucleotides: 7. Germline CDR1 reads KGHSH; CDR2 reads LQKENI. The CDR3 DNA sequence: TGTGCCAGCTCACCTTCCGGGACAGGGAAAAATCAGCCCCAGCATTTT. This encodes CASSPSGTGKNQPQHF.

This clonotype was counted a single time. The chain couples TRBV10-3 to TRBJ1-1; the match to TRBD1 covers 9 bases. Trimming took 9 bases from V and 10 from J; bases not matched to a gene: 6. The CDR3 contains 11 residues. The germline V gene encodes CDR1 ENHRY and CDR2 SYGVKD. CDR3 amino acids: CAMGQGGGAFF. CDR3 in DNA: TGTGCCATGGGACAGGGTGGTGGAGCTTTCTTT.

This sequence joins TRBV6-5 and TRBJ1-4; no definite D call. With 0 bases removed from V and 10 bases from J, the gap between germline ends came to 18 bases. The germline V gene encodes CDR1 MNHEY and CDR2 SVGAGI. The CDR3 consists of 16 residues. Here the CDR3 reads CASSYSAGGFRGKLFF. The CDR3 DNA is TGTGCCAGCAGTTACTCGGCAGGAGGGTTTCGTGGAAAACTGTTTTTT.

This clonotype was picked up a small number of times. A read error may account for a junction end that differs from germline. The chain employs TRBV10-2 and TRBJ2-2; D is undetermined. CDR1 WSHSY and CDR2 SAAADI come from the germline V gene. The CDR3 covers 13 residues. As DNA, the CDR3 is TGCGCTAGCAGTGAGATGCGGATGGGGGAGCTGTTTTTT. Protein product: CASSEMRMGELFF.

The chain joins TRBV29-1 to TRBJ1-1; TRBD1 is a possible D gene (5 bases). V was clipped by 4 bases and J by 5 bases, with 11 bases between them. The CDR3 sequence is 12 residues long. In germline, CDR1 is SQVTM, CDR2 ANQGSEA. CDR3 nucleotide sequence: TGCAGCGTTGGGCGGGGGAAGACTGAAGCTTTCTTT. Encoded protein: CSVGRGKTEAFF.

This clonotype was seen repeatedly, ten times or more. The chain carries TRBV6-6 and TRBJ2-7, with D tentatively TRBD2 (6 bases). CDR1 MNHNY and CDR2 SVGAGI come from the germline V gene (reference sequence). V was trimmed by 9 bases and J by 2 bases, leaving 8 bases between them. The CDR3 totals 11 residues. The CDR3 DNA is TGTGCCAGTTCGGGGGCCTACGAGCAGTACTTC. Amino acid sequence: CASSGAYEQYF.